Presented here are 19 T cell receptor beta chains from one specimen sequenced in a study of T cells in tumors after PD-1 blockade. Some clones are missing from TCRdb's copy, which holds only in-frame ones; the method was immunoSEQ multiplex PCR. The data contain some 66,000 clones, roughly 70% of them singletons. The sample was PBMCs, taken after anti-PD-1 treatment. The receptors shown here come from a human donor with basal cell carcinoma.

The chain is built from TRBV4-2 and TRBJ1-1; the D gene is possibly TRBD1 (5 bases). Looked up from germline, CDR1 is LGHNA and CDR2 is YNFKEQ. CDR3 length equals 16 residues. V lost 1 base, J lost 2 bases, and 14 bases lay in between. CDR3 in amino acids: CASSQAGTSSNTEAFF. CDR3 coding DNA: TGTGCCAGCAGCCAAGCCGGGACGTCTTCCAACACTGAAGCTTTCTTT.

The CDR3 spells CASSKTHPRTALTYGYTF. The CDR3 nucleotides read TGTGCCAGCAGCAAAACCCACCCTCGGACAGCCCTGACCTATGGCTACACCTTC. The rearrangement uses TRBV21-1 and TRBJ1-2; TRBD1 is taken as the D call from the table, unchecked against the DNA. TRBV21-1 is a documented pseudogene. The length of the CDR3 is 18 residues.

V gene TRBV5-3 combines with J gene TRBJ1-5, with TRBD1 as a possible D gene (5 bases). TRBV5-3 has ORF status, its function being uncertain. V lost 2 bases, J lost 4 bases, and 10 bases lay in between. This CDR3 has 14 amino acids. CDR3 region: CARSFRQYNQPQHF. The CDR3 DNA reads as TGTGCCAGAAGCTTTCGACAGTATAATCAGCCCCAGCATTTT.

V is TRBV30 and J is TRBJ2-3; 8 nucleotides match TRBD2. The CDR3 extends over 15 amino acids. Germline values: CDR1 GTSNPN, CDR2 SVGIG (reference sequence). V lost 3 bases to trimming and J lost 0 bases; unmatched junction nucleotides: 5. The CDR3 loop is CAWSFSGASTDTQYF. CDR3 DNA sequence: TGTGCCTGGAGCTTTAGCGGGGCAAGCACAGATACGCAGTATTTT.

This clone was counted only a few times. This chain links TRBV7-2 with TRBJ1-5; 8 bases align to TRBD1. CDR1 is SGHTA and CDR2 is FQGNSA in the germline V gene. Unmatched junction bases numbered 5, after V lost 7 bases and J lost 6 bases. There are 13 residues in the CDR3. Here the CDR3 DNA reads TGTGCCAGCAACGACAGGGGAGGTCAGCCCCAGCATTTT. Protein product: CASNDRGGQPQHF.

V gene TRBV15 combines with J gene TRBJ2-7; 7 nucleotides agree with TRBD2. The CDR3 is made up of 16 amino acids. Germline V gene data show CDR1 as LNHNV and CDR2 as YYDKDF (reference sequence). V dropped 0 bases and J dropped 5; count of bases not matched to a gene: 10. CDR3 DNA: TGTGCCACCAGCAGAGATCGGGGAGGGTCGAAAGACGAGCAGTACTTC. This translates into CATSRDRGGSKDEQYF.

The rearrangement uses TRBV6-5 and TRBJ1-2; D is perhaps TRBD1 (5 bases). CDR1 is MNHEY, CDR2 SVGAGI, per germline. The germline V and J ends were trimmed by 7 bases and 4 bases, with 19 bases remaining between them. The CDR3 runs to 15 residues. CDR3 loop: CASTLRDSLSYGYTF. DNA of the CDR3: TGTGCCAGCACCCTAAGGGACTCCCTCTCCTATGGCTACACCTTC.

The chain uses TRBV5-6 and TRBJ1-4; no clear D gene. In germline, CDR1 is SGHDT, CDR2 YYEEEE. Trimming cost V 1 base and J 7 bases, with 8 bases left between them. The CDR3 is made up of 13 amino acids. The CDR3: CASSLRAAEKLFF. The CDR3 DNA sequence: TGTGCCAGCAGCTTGAGGGCAGCTGAAAAACTGTTTTTT.

DNA of the CDR3: TGTGCCAGCAGTTACTCGAAAGGGACAGGGATTGACGAGCAGTACTTC. Translated, it gives CASSYSKGTGIDEQYF. V is TRBV6-5 and J is TRBJ2-7; the match to TRBD1 covers 9 bases. V lost 0 bases, J lost 5 bases, and 8 bases stayed unmatched. Germline CDR1 is MNHEY and CDR2 is SVGAGI. The CDR3 has 16 residues.

J is TRBJ1-2 and V is TRBV27; 7 bases are a match to TRBD1. This CDR3 is 14 amino acids long. Losses at the gene ends were 4 bases for V and 5 bases for J; bases not matched to a gene: 7. Germline-derived CDR1 and CDR2 are MNHEY and SMNVEV (reference sequence). The CDR3 DNA reads TGTGCCAGCAGTTCTTCAGGGGGTGCATATGGCTACACCTTC. Its protein product is CASSSSGGAYGYTF.

The sample holds a few counts of this clone. This rearrangement joins TRBV5-1 to TRBJ1-2, with unresolved D. V was clipped by 0 bases and J by 4 bases, with 10 bases between them. Germline assignment: CDR1 SGHRS and CDR2 YFSETQ. CDR3 size: 14 residues. DNA of the CDR3: TGCGCCAGCAGCTTGGACCACAGTTCCTATGGCTACACCTTC. As protein: CASSLDHSSYGYTF.

This chain joins TRBV5-1 and TRBJ1-6; D is uncertain. The length of the CDR3 is 14 residues. Trimming removed 4 bases at V and 0 bases at J, with 5 bases between. In germline, CDR1 is SGHRS, CDR2 YFSETQ. In nucleotides, the CDR3 is TGCGCCAGCAGCCAAACCTCCTATAATTCACCCCTCCACTTT. Protein product: CASSQTSYNSPLHF.

The CDR3 protein is CASSLVGGGLEETQYF. Written as DNA, the CDR3 is TGTGCCAGCAGCTTAGTCGGGGGGGGGTTGGAAGAGACCCAGTACTTC. The chain recombines TRBV7-2 with TRBJ2-5; 8 bases are a match to TRBD2. Germline CDR1 is SGHTA and CDR2 is FQGNSA. V was clipped by 1 base and J by 3 bases; unmatched bases: 7. This CDR3 is built from 16 residues.

The gene calls are TRBV9 and TRBJ2-1; the match to TRBD2 covers 9 bases. With 5 bases clipped from V and 9 bases from J, the junction kept 9 bases outside the gene matches. This CDR3 region has 14 residues. CDR1 SGDLS and CDR2 YYNGEE come from the germline V gene. For the CDR3, the DNA is TGTGCCAGCAGGGAGGGACTAGCTATAGGTGAGCAGTTCTTC. Translated, it gives CASREGLAIGEQFF. Variable domain in full (rest from reference TRBV9 and TRBJ2-1): DSGVTQTPKHLITATGQRVTLRCSPRSGDLSVYWYQQSLDQGLQFLIQYYNGEERAKGNILERFSAQQFPDLHSELNLSSLELGDSALYFCASREGLAIGEQFFGPGTRLTVL.

The V and J genes are TRBV5-6 and TRBJ1-4; no clear D. Trimming cost V 2 bases and J 4 bases, with 6 bases left between them. CDR1 and CDR2 (germline): SGHDT, YYEEEE. CDR3 length: 13 residues. The CDR3: CASSLQRNEKLFF. CDR3 DNA sequence: TGTGCCAGCAGCTTACAGCGTAATGAAAAACTGTTTTTT.

This chain joins TRBV5-1 and TRBJ2-7; D is ambiguous. The CDR3 contains 15 residues. V was shortened by 0 bases and J by 2 bases, with 12 bases between the two germline ends. Germline V CDR1 and CDR2: SGHRS, YFSETQ. CDR3 residues: CASSLGQLGPYEQYF. CDR3 DNA: TGCGCCAGCAGCTTGGGTCAGTTAGGTCCCTACGAGCAGTACTTC.

The rearrangement links TRBV27 to TRBJ1-2, with 8 nucleotides matching TRBD1. CDR1 and CDR2 (germline): MNHEY, SMNVEV (reference sequence). V lost 2 bases, J lost 6 bases, and 11 bases stayed unmatched. The CDR3 has 16 amino acids. CDR3 in amino acids: CASSLGFGQGVDGYTF. Here the CDR3 DNA reads TGTGCCAGCAGTTTAGGATTTGGACAGGGTGTTGATGGCTACACCTTC.

The chain uses TRBV28 and TRBJ2-7; D not resolved. V gave up 5 bases and J gave up 3 bases, with 5 bases separating them. The CDR3 covers 11 residues. Per germline, CDR1 MDHEN and CDR2 SYDVKM. CDR3 in amino acids: CASSMLYEQYF. The CDR3 region has the DNA TGTGCCAGCAGTATGCTCTACGAGCAGTACTTC.

This CDR3 is CASSSTSFETQYF. In nucleotides, the CDR3 is TGTGCCAGCAGCTCGACTAGTTTCGAGACCCAGTACTTC. The rearrangement joins TRBV5-4 to TRBJ2-5, with D perhaps TRBD2 (6 bases). Germline CDR1 and CDR2: SGHNT and YYREEE (reference sequence). The CDR3 sequence is 13 residues long. Trimming cost V 3 bases and J 5 bases, with 11 bases left between them.